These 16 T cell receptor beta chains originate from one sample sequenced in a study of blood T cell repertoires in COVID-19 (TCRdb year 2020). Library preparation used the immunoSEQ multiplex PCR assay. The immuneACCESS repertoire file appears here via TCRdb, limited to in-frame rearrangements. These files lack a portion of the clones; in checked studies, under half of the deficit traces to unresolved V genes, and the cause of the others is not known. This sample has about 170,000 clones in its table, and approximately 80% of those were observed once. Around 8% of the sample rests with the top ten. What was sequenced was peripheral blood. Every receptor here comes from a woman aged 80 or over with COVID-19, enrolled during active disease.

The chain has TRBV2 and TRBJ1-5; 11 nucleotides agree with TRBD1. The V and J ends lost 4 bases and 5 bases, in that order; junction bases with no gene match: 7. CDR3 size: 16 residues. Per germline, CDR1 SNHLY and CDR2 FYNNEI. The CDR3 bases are TGTGCCAGCAGTGCGGACGGACAGGGGGCGGATCAGCCCCAGCATTTT. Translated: CASSADGQGADQPQHF.

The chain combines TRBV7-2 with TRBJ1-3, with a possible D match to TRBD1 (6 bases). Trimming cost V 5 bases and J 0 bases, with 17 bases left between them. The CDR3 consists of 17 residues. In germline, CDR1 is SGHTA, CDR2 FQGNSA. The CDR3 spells CASSTKTGSISGNTIYF. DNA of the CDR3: TGTGCCAGCAGCACGAAGACAGGATCCATCTCTGGAAACACCATATATTTT.

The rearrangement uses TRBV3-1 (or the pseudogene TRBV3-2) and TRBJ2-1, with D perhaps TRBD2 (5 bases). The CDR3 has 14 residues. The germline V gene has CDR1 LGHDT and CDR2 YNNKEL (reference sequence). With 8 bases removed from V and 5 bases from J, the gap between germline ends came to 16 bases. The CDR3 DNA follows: TGTGCCAGCGCCGACGTGCTAGCCGACAATGAGCAGTTCTTC. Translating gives CASADVLADNEQFF.

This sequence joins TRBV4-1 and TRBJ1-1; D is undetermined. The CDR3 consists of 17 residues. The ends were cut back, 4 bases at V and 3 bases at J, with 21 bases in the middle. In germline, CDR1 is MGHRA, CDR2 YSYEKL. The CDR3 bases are TGCGCCAGCAGCCTCCCCGTTATTAGGTGGGCCGACACTGAAGCTTTCTTT. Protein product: CASSLPVIRWADTEAFF.

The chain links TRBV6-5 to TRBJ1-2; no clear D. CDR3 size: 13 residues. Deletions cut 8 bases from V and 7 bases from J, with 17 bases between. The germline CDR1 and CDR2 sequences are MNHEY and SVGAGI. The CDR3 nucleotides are TGTGCCAGCTCGTTAGTTGGTGAGGGTGGCTACACCTTC. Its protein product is CASSLVGEGGYTF.

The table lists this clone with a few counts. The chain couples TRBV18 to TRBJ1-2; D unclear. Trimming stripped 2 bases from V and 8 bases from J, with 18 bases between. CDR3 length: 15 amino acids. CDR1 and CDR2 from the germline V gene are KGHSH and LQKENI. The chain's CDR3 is CASSPAEPHLRGYTF. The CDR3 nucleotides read TGTGCCAGCTCACCAGCGGAGCCCCACCTTCGGGGCTACACCTTC.

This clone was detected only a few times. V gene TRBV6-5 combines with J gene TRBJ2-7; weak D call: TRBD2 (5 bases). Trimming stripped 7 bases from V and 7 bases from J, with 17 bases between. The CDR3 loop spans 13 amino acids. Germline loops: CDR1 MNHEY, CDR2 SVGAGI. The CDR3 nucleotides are TGTGCCAGCACGGTTGGCCCGGGGAGAGAGCAGTACTTC. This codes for CASTVGPGREQYF.

In DNA form, the CDR3 reads TGTGCCAGCAGCGTAGCTCAGGGAAACACCATATATTTT. The encoded protein is CASSVAQGNTIYF. The chain combines TRBV9 with TRBJ1-3; D remains ambiguous. This CDR3 has 13 amino acids. Germline V lookup: CDR1 SGDLS, CDR2 YYNGEE. Trimming removed 0 bases from V and 4 bases from J, with 5 bases in between.

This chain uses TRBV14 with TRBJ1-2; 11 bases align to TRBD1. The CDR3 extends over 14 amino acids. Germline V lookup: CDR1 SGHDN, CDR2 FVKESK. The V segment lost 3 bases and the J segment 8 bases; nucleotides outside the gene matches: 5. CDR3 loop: CASSQDRGPGGYTF. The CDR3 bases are TGTGCCAGCAGCCAGGACAGGGGGCCTGGCGGCTACACCTTC.

The CDR3 spells CASSLVRVRNEKLFF. The CDR3 coding sequence is TGTGCCAGCAGTTTAGTCAGGGTTAGAAATGAAAAACTGTTTTTT. The V call is TRBV28, the J call TRBJ1-4, with D possibly being TRBD1 (5 bases). V lost 2 bases and J 5 bases, leaving 12 bases between the germline ends. The germline CDR1 and CDR2 sequences are MDHEN and SYDVKM. The CDR3 is made up of 15 amino acids. The full variable domain, completed using reference TRBV28 and TRBJ1-4, is DVKVTQSSRYLVKRTGEKVFLECVQDMDHENMFWYRQDPGLGLRLIYFSYDVKMKEKGDIPEGYSVSREKKERFSLILESASTNQTSMYLCASSLVRVRNEKLFFGSGTQLSVL.

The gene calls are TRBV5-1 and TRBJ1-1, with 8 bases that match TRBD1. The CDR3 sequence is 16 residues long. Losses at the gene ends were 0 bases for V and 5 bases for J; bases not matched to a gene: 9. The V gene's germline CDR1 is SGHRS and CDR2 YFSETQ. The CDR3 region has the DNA TGCGCCAGCAGCTTGGAACCAGGGGGCAGAAGGACTGAAGCTTTCTTT. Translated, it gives CASSLEPGGRRTEAFF.

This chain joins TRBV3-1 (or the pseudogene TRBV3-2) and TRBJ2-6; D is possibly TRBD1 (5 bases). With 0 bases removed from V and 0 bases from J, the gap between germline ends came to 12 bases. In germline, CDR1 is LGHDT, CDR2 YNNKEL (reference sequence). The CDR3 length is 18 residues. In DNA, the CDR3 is TGTGCCAGCAGCCAAGATACGACAGCTGACTCTGGGGCCAACGTCCTGACTTTC. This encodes CASSQDTTADSGANVLTF.

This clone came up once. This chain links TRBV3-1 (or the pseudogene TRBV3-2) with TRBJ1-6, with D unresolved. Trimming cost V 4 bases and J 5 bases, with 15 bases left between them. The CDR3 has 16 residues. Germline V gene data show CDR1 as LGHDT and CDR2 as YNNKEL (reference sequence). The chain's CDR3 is CASSLLTIHHNSPLHF. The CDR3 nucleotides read TGTGCCAGCAGCCTGCTGACTATACATCATAATTCACCCCTCCACTTT.

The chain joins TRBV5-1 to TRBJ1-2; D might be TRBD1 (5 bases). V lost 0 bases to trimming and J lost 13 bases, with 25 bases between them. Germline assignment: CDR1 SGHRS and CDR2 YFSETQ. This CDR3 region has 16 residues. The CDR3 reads CASSLAGTGTHTAGTF. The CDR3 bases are TGCGCCAGCAGCTTGGCCGGAACCGGGACCCATACAGCGGGCACCTTC. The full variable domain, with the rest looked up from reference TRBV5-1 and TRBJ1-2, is KAGVTQTPRYLIKTRGQQVTLSCSPISGHRSVSWYQQTPGQGLQFLFEYFSETQRNKGNFPGRFSGRQFSNSRSEMNVSTLELGDSALYLCASSLAGTGTHTAGTFGSGTRLTVV.

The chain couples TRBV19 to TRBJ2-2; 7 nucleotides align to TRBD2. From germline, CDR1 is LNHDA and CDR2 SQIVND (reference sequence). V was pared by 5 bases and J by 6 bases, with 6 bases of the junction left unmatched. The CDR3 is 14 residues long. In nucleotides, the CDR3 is TGTGCCAGTAGTGTACGGGGAGGGGCCGGGGAGCTGTTTTTT. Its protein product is CASSVRGGAGELFF.

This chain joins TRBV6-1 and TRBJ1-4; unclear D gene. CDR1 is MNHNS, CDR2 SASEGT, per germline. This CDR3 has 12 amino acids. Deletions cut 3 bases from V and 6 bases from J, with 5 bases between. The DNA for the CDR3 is TGTGCCAGCAGTGAGAGCCATGAAAAACTGTTTTTT. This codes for CASSESHEKLFF.